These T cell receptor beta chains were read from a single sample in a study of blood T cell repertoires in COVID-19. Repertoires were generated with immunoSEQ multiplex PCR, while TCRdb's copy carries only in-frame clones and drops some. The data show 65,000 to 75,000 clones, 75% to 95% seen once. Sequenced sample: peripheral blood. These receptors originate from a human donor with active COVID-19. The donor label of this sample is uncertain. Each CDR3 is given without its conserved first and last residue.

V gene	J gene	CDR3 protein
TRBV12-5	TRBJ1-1	ASGLPPWDTAF
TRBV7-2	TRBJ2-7	ASSNQGTGGLEQY
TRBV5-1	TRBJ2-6	ASSLRTSGFSGANVLT
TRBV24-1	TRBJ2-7	ATSDRDRVIHEQY
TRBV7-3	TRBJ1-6	ASSPGGQSNSPLH
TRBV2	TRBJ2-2	ASNGAGDTGELF
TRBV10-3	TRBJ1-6	AISETSRGNSPLH
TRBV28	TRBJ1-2	ASSSGTGGGYT
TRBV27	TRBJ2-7	ASRGRFYEQY
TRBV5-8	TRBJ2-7	ASSLASRRTYEQY
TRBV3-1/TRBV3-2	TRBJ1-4	ASSRGTGYEKLF
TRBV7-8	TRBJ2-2	ASSLVIRADTGELF
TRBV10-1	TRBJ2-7	ASSEGAEYEQY